This T cell receptor beta chain stems from a study of shared clonotypes between healthy human individuals. On the study more broadly: Ranging from 18 to 49 in age, donors were two women and a few men.

CD45RO negativity and positive selection for CCR7 defined naive CD8 cells, a population that excluded terminally differentiated effector memory CD45RA+ cells. A remark on this clone: Its specificity is unknown. This sample also contains other DNA sequences that code for the same CDR3.

The CDR3 length is 14 residues. From germline, CDR1 is SGDLS and CDR2 YYNGEE. V was clipped by 4 bases and J by 0 bases, with 11 bases between them. In the original workflow: Junction-only sequences without quality scores came from ImmunoSEQ, so filtering differed. Profiled with immunoSEQ multiplex PCR; TCRdb holds only in-frame clones, not every one. D and trimming were read from the DNA, whereas the V and J calls and clone size are those reported in that table. The profile covers 2 million or so clones, with approximately 94% appearing a single time and roughly 1% taken by the ten largest. Whole-study findings and limits: Rarefaction demonstrated incomplete sorted-subset sequencing despite large depth. When compared with the clonotypes that were shared by all four sorted-subset donors, the non-shared clonotypes turned out to have lower generation probabilities.

Sequencing was done on a sample of naive CD8+ T cells sorted from blood. The source is a man younger than 35 in good health. The chain links TRBV9 to TRBJ2-7; tentatively, D is TRBD1 (5 bases). The CDR3 DNA sequence: TGTGCCAGCAGCTTCGGAGACAGCTCCTACGAGCAGTACTTC. Its protein product is CASSFGDSSYEQYF.